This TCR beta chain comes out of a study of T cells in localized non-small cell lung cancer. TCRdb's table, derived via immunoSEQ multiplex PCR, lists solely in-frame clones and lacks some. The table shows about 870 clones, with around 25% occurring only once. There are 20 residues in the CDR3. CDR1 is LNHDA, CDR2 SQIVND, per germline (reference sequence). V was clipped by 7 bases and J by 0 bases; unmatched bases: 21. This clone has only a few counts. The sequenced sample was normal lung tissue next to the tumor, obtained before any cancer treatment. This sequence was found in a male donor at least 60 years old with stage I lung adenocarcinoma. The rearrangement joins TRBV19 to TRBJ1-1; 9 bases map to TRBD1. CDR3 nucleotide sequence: TGTGCCAGTACCCTACCCCCCCTGAAACAGGGGGCAATTATGAACACTGAAGCTTTCTTT. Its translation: CASTLPPLKQGAIMNTEAFF.